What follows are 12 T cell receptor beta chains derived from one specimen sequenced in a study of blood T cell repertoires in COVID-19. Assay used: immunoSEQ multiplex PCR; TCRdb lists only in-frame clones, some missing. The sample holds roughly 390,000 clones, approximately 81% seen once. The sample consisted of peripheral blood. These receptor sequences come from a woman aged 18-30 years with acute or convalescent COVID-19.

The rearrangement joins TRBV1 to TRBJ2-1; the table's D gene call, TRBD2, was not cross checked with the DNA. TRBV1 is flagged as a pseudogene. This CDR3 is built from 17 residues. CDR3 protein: CTSSQDDHGLGRGEQFF. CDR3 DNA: TGCACCAGCAGCCAAGATGATCACGGACTCGGGAGAGGAGAGCAGTTCTTC.

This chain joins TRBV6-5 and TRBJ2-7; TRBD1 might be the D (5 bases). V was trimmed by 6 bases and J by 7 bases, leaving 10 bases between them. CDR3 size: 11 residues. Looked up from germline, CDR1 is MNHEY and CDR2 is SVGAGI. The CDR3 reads CASSQGGEQYF. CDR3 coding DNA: TGTGCCAGCAGCCAGGGTGGTGAGCAGTACTTC.

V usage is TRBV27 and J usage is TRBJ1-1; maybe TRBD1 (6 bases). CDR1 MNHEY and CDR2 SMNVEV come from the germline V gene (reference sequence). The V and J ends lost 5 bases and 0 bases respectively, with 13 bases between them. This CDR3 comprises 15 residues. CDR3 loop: CASSRGTGLNTEAFF. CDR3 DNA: TGTGCCAGCAGTCGCGGCACAGGGTTGAACACTGAAGCTTTCTTT.

The CDR3 loop is CASPPREGDFYGYTF. The DNA of the CDR3 is TGTGCCAGCCCCCCCCGGGAGGGGGATTTTTATGGCTACACCTTC. This rearrangement joins TRBV7-2 to TRBJ1-2, with D tentatively TRBD1 (6 bases). The germline gives CDR1 SGHTA, CDR2 FQGNSA. The length of the CDR3 is 15 residues. V lost 8 bases and J 5 bases, leaving 21 bases between the germline ends. Filled out from reference TRBV7-2 and TRBJ1-2, the complete variable domain reads GAGVSQSPSNKVTEKGKDVELRCDPISGHTALYWYRQSLGQGLEFLIYFQGNSAPDKSGLPSDRFSAERTGGSVSTLTIQRTQQEDSAVYLCASPPREGDFYGYTFGSGTRLTVV.

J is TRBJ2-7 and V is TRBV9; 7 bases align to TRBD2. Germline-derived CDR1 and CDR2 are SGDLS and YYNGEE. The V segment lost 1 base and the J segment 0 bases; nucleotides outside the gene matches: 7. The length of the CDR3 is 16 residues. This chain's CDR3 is CASSVSSGLNSYEQYF. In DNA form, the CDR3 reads TGTGCCAGCAGCGTAAGTAGCGGGTTAAACTCCTACGAGCAGTACTTC.

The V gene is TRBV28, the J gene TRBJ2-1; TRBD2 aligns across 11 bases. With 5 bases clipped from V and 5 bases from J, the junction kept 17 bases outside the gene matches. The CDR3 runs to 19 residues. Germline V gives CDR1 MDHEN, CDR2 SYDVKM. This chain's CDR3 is CASSPIVAGGKTLHNEQFF. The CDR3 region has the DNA TGTGCCAGCAGTCCGATAGTAGCGGGAGGGAAAACCCTACACAATGAGCAGTTCTTC.

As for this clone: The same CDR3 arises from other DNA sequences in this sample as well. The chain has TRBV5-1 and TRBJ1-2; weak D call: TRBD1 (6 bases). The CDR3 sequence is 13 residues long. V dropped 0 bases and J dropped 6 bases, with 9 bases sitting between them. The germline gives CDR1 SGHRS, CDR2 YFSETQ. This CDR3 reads CASSLGQGNGYTF. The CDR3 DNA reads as TGCGCCAGCAGCTTGGGTCAGGGGAATGGCTACACCTTC.

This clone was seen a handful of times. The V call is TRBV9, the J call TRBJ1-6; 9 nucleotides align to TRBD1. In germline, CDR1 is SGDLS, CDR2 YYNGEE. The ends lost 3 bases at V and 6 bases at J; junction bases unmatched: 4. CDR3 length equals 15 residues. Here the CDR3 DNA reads TGTGCCAGCAGCGGGTTGGGACAGGGTAATTCACCCCTCCACTTT. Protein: CASSGLGQGNSPLHF.

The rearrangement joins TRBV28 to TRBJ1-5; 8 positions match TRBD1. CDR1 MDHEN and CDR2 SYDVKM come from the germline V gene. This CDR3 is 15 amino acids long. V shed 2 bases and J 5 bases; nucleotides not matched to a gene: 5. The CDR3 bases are TGTGCCAGCAGTTTACAGGGGGCATCGGATCAGCCCCAGCATTTT. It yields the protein CASSLQGASDQPQHF.

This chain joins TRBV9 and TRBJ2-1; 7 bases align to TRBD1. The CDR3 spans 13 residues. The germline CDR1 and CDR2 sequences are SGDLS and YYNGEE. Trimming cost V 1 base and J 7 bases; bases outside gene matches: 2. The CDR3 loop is CASSVPRGNEQFF. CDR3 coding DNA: TGTGCCAGCAGCGTACCCAGGGGGAATGAGCAGTTCTTC.

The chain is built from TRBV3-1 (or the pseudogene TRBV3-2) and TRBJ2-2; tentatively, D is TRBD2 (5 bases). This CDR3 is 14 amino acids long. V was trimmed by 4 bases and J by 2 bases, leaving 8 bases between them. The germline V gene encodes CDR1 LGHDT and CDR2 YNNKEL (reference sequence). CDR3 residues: CASSPGINTGELFF. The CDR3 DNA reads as TGTGCCAGCAGCCCCGGGATTAACACCGGGGAGCTGTTTTTT.

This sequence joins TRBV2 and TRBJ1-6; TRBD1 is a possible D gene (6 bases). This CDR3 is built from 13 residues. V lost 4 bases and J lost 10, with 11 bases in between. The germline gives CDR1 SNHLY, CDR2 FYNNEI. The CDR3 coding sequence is TGTGCCAGCAGTGTGGGGGGGCACTCACCCCTCCACTTT. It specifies CASSVGGHSPLHF.